A selection of T cell receptor beta chains follows, all from one sample in a study of sequential checkpoint blockade in melanoma. Repertoires were generated with immunoSEQ multiplex PCR, while TCRdb's copy carries only in-frame clones and drops some. The data hold approximately 3,000 clones, with around 20% observed a single time. Specimen: tumor tissue (inferred from file names), collected from a patient given nivolumab and ipilimumab in sequence. These receptors originate from a human donor with melanoma. CDR3s include the opening cysteine and the closing phenylalanine or tryptophan. The order of the fields is CDR3 length, clone size, D gene, V gene, CDR3 protein. The D gene is left open where the match is weak. For some rows the clone size is stated as once, few or many, or as a class when expanded; others skip it.

14 - TRBD1 TRBV9 CASSDGTGVDEQYF
15 once - TRBV29-1 CSVEDRGSSSYEQYF
15 - - TRBV6-8 CASSGGTRYNYGYTF
15 few TRBD1 TRBV6-8 CASSRGQAPTDTQYF
15 large - TRBV5-1 CASSLGSYVNTEAFF
14 once TRBD2 TRBV29-1 CSASRGLDTDTQYF
15 medium-sized - TRBV6-8 CASSYQGLAKNIQYF
14 few - TRBV28 CASSLRPGTYEQYF
16 - TRBD2 TRBV5-1 CASSLALGTSGLEQFF
15 many - TRBV11-3 CASSQAGTVSYEQYF